The following is a T cell receptor (beta chain) sequence with its context. Its target is unknown. The data stem from a study of T cell repertoires in cytomegalovirus infection. TCRdb passed the reads through MiXCR, listing each CDR3 protein once. The sample carries hundreds of thousands of distinct CDR3 sequences, approximately 32% recorded once. Looked up from germline, CDR1 is SGDLS and CDR2 is YYNGEE. The CDR3 has 14 residues. V trimming: 0 bases; J trimming: 5 bases; junction bases outside the gene matches: 4. The gene calls are TRBV9 and TRBJ2-5, with 7 nucleotides matching TRBD2. The starting material was cultured CD8+ T cells from PBMCs, obtained from culture after CMV antigen stimulation. This clonotype was sampled from a human donor in good health (CMV status not recorded). Some clones in this sample may be carry-over from other donors' samples. DNA for the CDR3: TGTGCCAGCAGCGTAGGGGGAGGGTGGGAGACCCAGTACTTC. Amino acids: CASSVGGGWETQYF.